This T cell receptor (beta chain) appears in the sequencing data of a study of blood T cell repertoires in COVID-19. In the study overall: From the United States, Italy and Spain came samples of acute and convalescent COVID-19.

Trimming left V 3 bases short and J 4 bases short, with 12 bases between. The germline V gene encodes CDR1 LGHNT and CDR2 FRNRAP. The CDR3 totals 14 residues. Libraries were prepared by immunoSEQ multiplex PCR; TCRdb keeps only in-frame clonotypes and omits some of them. The sample lists around 270,000 clones; around nine tenths were seen once. The sample consisted of peripheral blood. The receptor was isolated from a man aged 40-49 years with acute or convalescent COVID-19. This chain connects TRBV12-5 to TRBJ2-5; D gene unclear. CDR3 in DNA: TGTGCTAGTGGTTTAGGCCCTCCAGGAGAGACCCAGTACTTC. Residues: CASGLGPPGETQYF.